This is a list of T cell receptor beta chains from one sample in a study of blood T cell repertoires in COVID-19. Data came from immunoSEQ multiplex PCR; TCRdb stores just in-frame clones and leaves some out. The sample shows some 96,000 clones, roughly 83% of them seen only once. Sequencing was done on a sample of peripheral blood. These receptors all come from a human donor in a cohort sampled during active COVID-19. CDR3s include the opening cysteine and the closing phenylalanine or tryptophan. Each record gives: D gene, CDR3 length, J gene, clone size, V gene, CDR3 DNA, CDR3 protein. The D gene is left open where the match is weak. Some rows mark clone size as missing; the rest say once, few, many or name a class of expanded clone.

>TRBD2|14|TRBJ2-1|.|TRBV29-1
TGCAGCTGGGCCCGGGGGGGCCCCTACAATGAGCAGTTCTTC
CSWARGGPYNEQFF
>TRBD1|13|TRBJ1-1|.|TRBV6-5
TGTGCCAGCCGGGACAGGGGGCTCACGGTCGCTTTCTTT
CASRDRGLTVAFF
>TRBD1|14|TRBJ2-1|.|TRBV7-9
TGTGCCAGCAGCTTAAGACAGGGCTCCAATGAGCAGTTCTTC
CASSLRQGSNEQFF
>.|15|TRBJ2-7|few|TRBV11-2
TGTGCCAGCAGCCTGGCCTCGCAGGGGTTTAGGGAGCAGTACTTC
CASSLASQGFREQYF
>.|16|TRBJ1-6|.|TRBV13
TGTGCCAGCAGCTTAAGCGGGTCGACAGAAAATTCACCCCTCCACTTT
CASSLSGSTENSPLHF
>TRBD2|16|TRBJ2-3|.|TRBV19
TGTGCCAGTAGTATTCCCGCGGGGGTGAGTGGAGATACGCAGTATTTT
CASSIPAGVSGDTQYF
>TRBD2|17|TRBJ2-2|.|TRBV5-8
TGTGCCAGCAGCTTGTTCTGGAGCGGGGGGTACACCGGGGAGCTGTTTTTT
CASSLFWSGGYTGELFF
>TRBD1|15|TRBJ2-1|.|TRBV6-5
TGTGCCAGCAGTACCGGGACAGGGTCATTCAATGAGCAGTTCTTC
CASSTGTGSFNEQFF
>TRBD2|15|TRBJ2-5|.|TRBV7-2
TGTGCCAGCAGCCAAACTAGCGGGAGGGGAGAGACCCAGTACTTC
CASSQTSGRGETQYF
>TRBD2|13|TRBJ2-5|once|TRBV11-2
TGTGCCAGCAGCCGGGGGGGGCAAGAGACCCAGTACTTC
CASSRGGQETQYF
>TRBD1|15|TRBJ2-3|.|TRBV5-4
TGTGCCAGCAGCATCGGGACAGGGAGGGCAGATACGCAGTATTTT
CASSIGTGRADTQYF
>.|12|TRBJ1-2|.|TRBV3-1/TRBV3-2
TGTGCCAGCAGCGACAGGATTTATGGCTACACCTTC
CASSDRIYGYTF
>.|16|TRBJ1-5|.|TRBV28
TGTGCCAGCACGCTAGGGGGGGACCCTAGCAATCAGCCCCAGCATTTT
CASTLGGDPSNQPQHF
>.|13|TRBJ1-5|.|TRBV25-1
TGTGCCAGCAGTGGGCAGGGCAATCAGCCCCAGCATTTT
CASSGQGNQPQHF
>TRBD1|16|TRBJ1-2|.|TRBV5-4
TGTGCCAGCAGCACCGGGGGGGGACAGTCTTACAATGGCTACACCTTC
CASSTGGGQSYNGYTF
>TRBD1|15|TRBJ2-7|.|TRBV2
TGTGCCAGCAGCTACCTTACGACAGGGTCCAACGAGCAGTACTTC
CASSYLTTGSNEQYF
>.|13|TRBJ1-2|.|TRBV11-2
TGTGCCAGCAGCTTAGATCCGGTGTATGGCTACACCTTC
CASSLDPVYGYTF
>TRBD2|13|TRBJ2-2|once|TRBV6-2/TRBV6-3
TGTGCCAGCAGTTGGGGAGGGGCCGGGGAGCTGTTTTTT
CASSWGGAGELFF
>TRBD1|14|TRBJ1-1|.|TRBV5-1
TGCGCCAGCAGCTTCTCCAGGGGGGACACTGAAGCTTTCTTT
CASSFSRGDTEAFF
>.|15|TRBJ2-1|few|TRBV2
TGTGCCAGCAGTGCCGGGGTCAACCCCTACAATGAGCAGTTCTTC
CASSAGVNPYNEQFF
>TRBD2|16|TRBJ2-7|.|TRBV5-4
TGTGCCAGCAGCTTGGCCTCTTCTAGCGGGACCTACGAGCAGTACTTC
CASSLASSSGTYEQYF
>.|13|TRBJ2-7|.|TRBV5-5
TGTGCCAGCAGCCGATACACAGCGGGCGAGCAGTACTTC
CASSRYTAGEQYF
>TRBD1|17|TRBJ1-5|few|TRBV10-3
TGTGCCATCAGTCGTGACAGGGGGGGTTCTAGCAATCAGCCCCAGCATTTT
CAISRDRGGSSNQPQHF
>.|14|TRBJ1-6|.|TRBV15
TGTGCCACCAGCAGAGGTGGGGGGAATTCACCCCTCCACTTT
CATSRGGGNSPLHF
>TRBD2|18|TRBJ2-5|.|TRBV6-2/TRBV6-3
TGTGCCAGCAGTTATGTAGTCGGCGGGGGGATATCCCAAGAGACCCAGTACTTC
CASSYVVGGGISQETQYF
>.|16|TRBJ2-7|.|TRBV19
TGTGCCAGTAGTATCAGGGGTTCTTTTGAATCCTACGAGCAGTACTTC
CASSIRGSFESYEQYF
>TRBD1|12|TRBJ2-1|.|TRBV6-5
TGTGCCGCGGGGACAGGTACGAATGAGCAGTTCTTC
CAAGTGTNEQFF
>TRBD1|15|TRBJ2-2|.|TRBV27
TGTGCCAGCCAGTCCTGGACAGGGAACACCGGGGAGCTGTTTTTT
CASQSWTGNTGELFF
>TRBD2|15|TRBJ2-7|.|TRBV3-1/TRBV3-2
TGTGCCAGCAGCCAGGGAGGGTCGAGCTCTGGCGAGCAGTACTTC
CASSQGGSSSGEQYF
>.|16|TRBJ2-7|.|TRBV20-1
TGCAGTGCTAGTCCCGAGACTAGATTTCGAGGCTACGAGCAGTACTTC
CSASPETRFRGYEQYF
>.|15|TRBJ2-1|.|TRBV5-4
TGTGCCAGCAGCTTGAGGCTAGACTCCTACAATGAGCAGTTCTTC
CASSLRLDSYNEQFF
>TRBD1|13|TRBJ2-1|.|TRBV3-1/TRBV3-2
TGTGCCAGCAGCCGGACAGGTCCCCATGAGCAGTTCTTC
CASSRTGPHEQFF
>TRBD2|14|TRBJ2-7|.|TRBV7-3
TGTGCCAGCAGCGCGGGGACTAGCGGGTACGAGCAGTACTTC
CASSAGTSGYEQYF
>TRBD1|17|TRBJ2-5|.|TRBV5-1
TGCGCCAGCAGCTTGGATTCCCCGGGACAGGGTACGGAGACCCAGTACTTC
CASSLDSPGQGTETQYF
>.|15|TRBJ1-1|.|TRBV28
TGTGCCAGCAGTTTAGTTCCCGCCACCAGTAATAAAGCTTTCTTT
CASSLVPATSNKAFF